This T cell receptor (beta chain) was retrieved from a study of T cells in Graves' hyperthyroidism and ophthalmopathy. Findings of the study overall: Most thyroid clonotypes expanded above 0.001 were also detected in blood.

A remark on this clonotype: The antigen is unknown.

The investigators amplified TCR beta CDR3 regions from RNA transcripts. HTBI primers were employed in a first-round RT-PCR of the TCR CDR3. Using its own MiXCR run on the multiplex PCR reads, TCRdb lists one record per CDR3 protein. The repertoire holds roughly 750,000 distinct CDR3 sequences, about a sixth seen once, with 8.4% in the top ten. V lost 0 bases and J lost 0, with 11 bases in between. CDR1 LGHDT and CDR2 YNNKEL come from the germline V gene (reference sequence). This CDR3 is 16 amino acids long. Patients were aged 18 to 65, had disease duration under 2 months, and had newly diagnosed hyperthyroidism. Clinical symptoms, serum thyroxine, TRAb, thyroid ultrasound and orbital computed tomography established diagnosis.

This receptor was obtained from a man aged 18 to 30 with Graves' hyperthyroidism. The sequenced material came from blood. The V call is TRBV3-1, the J call TRBJ1-1; the D is unclear. DNA for the CDR3: TGTGCCAGCAGCCAAGATCGTCTACGCATGAACACTGAAGCTTTCTTT. Translated, it gives CASSQDRLRMNTEAFF.